The 10 T cell receptor beta chains below were found in one sample sequenced in a study of T cell changes during pregnancy in multiple sclerosis (dated by TCRdb to about 2019). Receptor libraries were prepared by the immunoSEQ multiplex PCR assay. This immuneACCESS table, as held by TCRdb, lists in-frame sequences with V and J called but not all clones. Of the missing ones, under half trace to an unresolved V gene in checked studies; the others have no known cause. This sample gives about 55,000 clones in total; around 94% of them show up just once. The ten largest clones add up to approximately 3.7% of the sample. Sequences were derived from CD8+ T cells from peripheral blood mononuclear cells, sampled in the third trimester of pregnancy. All receptors derive from a female donor with multiple sclerosis, enrolled in a pregnancy study.

CDR3 in amino acids: CASSLKASGRISGYTF. The CDR3 nucleotides are TGTGCCAGCAGTTTAAAAGCGTCAGGGCGTATATCTGGCTACACCTTC. This chain links TRBV27 with TRBJ1-2; a weak D match, TRBD1 (5 bases). V was pared by 2 bases and J by 7 bases, with 20 bases between. Per the germline V gene, CDR1 is MNHEY and CDR2 is SMNVEV (reference sequence). The CDR3 covers 16 residues.

The rearrangement links TRBV13 to TRBJ2-7, with 12 nucleotides matching TRBD2. After removal of 5 bases from V and 2 bases from J, the junction contained 13 bases not matched to a gene. This CDR3 spans 18 amino acids. Germline V CDR1 and CDR2: PRHDT, FYEKMQ (reference sequence). CDR3 residues: CASSARKRTSGKPYEQYF. CDR3 DNA sequence: TGTGCCAGCAGCGCACGTAAGAGGACTAGCGGGAAGCCCTACGAGCAGTACTTC.

This chain uses TRBV5-1 with TRBJ1-1; no firm D call. V was cut by 1 base and J by 0 bases, with 10 bases left in between. CDR1 and CDR2 from the germline V gene are SGHRS and YFSETQ. This CDR3 has 15 residues. The CDR3 coding sequence is TGCGCCAGCAGCTTGTTTGGGAGTCTGAACACTGAAGCTTTCTTT. This codes for CASSLFGSLNTEAFF.

The rearrangement uses TRBV5-1 and TRBJ2-7, with 9 nucleotides matching TRBD1. Looked up from germline, CDR1 is SGHRS and CDR2 is YFSETQ. This CDR3 is 16 amino acids long. Trimming took 4 bases from V and 6 from J; bases not matched to a gene: 14. The CDR3 spells CASSVDFRDRDREQYF. The CDR3 DNA reads TGCGCCAGCAGCGTCGACTTCCGGGACAGGGATCGCGAGCAGTACTTC. Using reference TRBV5-1 and TRBJ2-7 for the parts outside the CDR3, the full variable domain is KAGVTQTPRYLIKTRGQQVTLSCSPISGHRSVSWYQQTPGQGLQFLFEYFSETQRNKGNFPGRFSGRQFSNSRSEMNVSTLELGDSALYLCASSVDFRDRDREQYFGPGTRLTVT.

This clone has only one observation. The rearrangement links TRBV10-3 to TRBJ2-1; 14 bases match TRBD2. This CDR3 comprises 17 residues. Germline V CDR1 and CDR2: ENHRY, SYGVKD. V trimming: 2 bases; J trimming: 8 bases; junction bases outside the gene matches: 8. The CDR3 sequence: CAISEGGTSGSRDEQFF. DNA for the CDR3: TGTGCCATCAGTGAGGGGGGGACTAGCGGGAGCAGGGATGAGCAGTTCTTC.

The chain joins TRBV27 to TRBJ1-5; D is unclear. Trimming removed 5 bases from V and 6 bases from J, with 14 bases in between. There are 14 residues in the CDR3. Germline CDR1 is MNHEY and CDR2 is SMNVEV (reference sequence). CDR3 region: CASSRVGSFQPQHF. The CDR3 nucleotides are TGTGCCAGCAGTCGGGTAGGAAGTTTTCAGCCCCAGCATTTT.

V and J are TRBV14 and TRBJ2-1, with 11 bases lining up with TRBD2. The CDR3 spans 17 residues. Unmatched junction bases numbered 8, after V lost 4 bases and J lost 3 bases. Germline CDR1 is SGHDN and CDR2 is FVKESK. This CDR3 is CASSLRLAGRIYNEQFF. CDR3 in DNA: TGTGCCAGCAGCCTCCGACTAGCGGGAAGGATCTACAATGAGCAGTTCTTC.

V gene TRBV7-6 combines with J gene TRBJ2-1; D unclear. V dropped 5 bases and J dropped 0 bases, with 23 bases sitting between them. This CDR3 is 19 amino acids long. The V gene's germline CDR1 is SGHVS and CDR2 FNYEAQ. The CDR3 nucleotides are TGTGCCAGCAGCCGCCCTTTACGTCCCACCGCTAACTCCTACAATGAGCAGTTCTTC. It codes for CASSRPLRPTANSYNEQFF.

V usage is TRBV4-3 and J usage is TRBJ1-2; D possibly corresponds to TRBD1 (5 bases). The CDR3 extends over 15 amino acids. Germline V gene data show CDR1 as LGHNA and CDR2 as YSLEER. The germline V and J ends were trimmed by 0 bases and 5 bases, with 13 bases remaining between them. The CDR3 spells CASSQEEGPGYGYTF. The CDR3 nucleotides are TGCGCCAGCAGCCAAGAGGAGGGACCGGGGTATGGCTACACCTTC.

This sequence joins TRBV4-3 and TRBJ2-1; D remains unclear. The CDR3 spans 18 residues. The V gene lost 0 bases and the J gene lost 0 bases, with 15 bases spanning the gap. Looked up from germline, CDR1 is LGHNA and CDR2 is YSLEER. CDR3 region: CASSQDTLSESSYNEQFF. Here the CDR3 DNA reads TGCGCCAGCAGCCAAGACACCCTCAGCGAGAGCTCCTACAATGAGCAGTTCTTC.